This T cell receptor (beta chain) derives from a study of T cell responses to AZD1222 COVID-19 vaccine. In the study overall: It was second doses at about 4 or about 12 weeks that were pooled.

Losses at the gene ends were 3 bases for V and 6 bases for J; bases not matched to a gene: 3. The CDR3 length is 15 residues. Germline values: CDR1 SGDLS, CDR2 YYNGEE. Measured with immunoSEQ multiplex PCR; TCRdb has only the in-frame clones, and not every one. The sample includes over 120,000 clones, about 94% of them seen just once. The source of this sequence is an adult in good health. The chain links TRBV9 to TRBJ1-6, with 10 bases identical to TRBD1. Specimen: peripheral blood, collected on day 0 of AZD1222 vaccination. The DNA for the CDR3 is TGTGCCAGCAGCGGACAGGGGGCGGTTAATTCACCCCTCCACTTT. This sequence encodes CASSGQGAVNSPLHF.